This record covers a single T cell receptor beta chain. What it binds is not known. Per the authors' pipeline: Filtering of immunoSEQ junctional sequences could not match full-length read filtering. Sequencing was performed with immunoSEQ multiplex PCR; in TCRdb, only in-frame clones are kept and a portion is missing. V and J calls and clone size are copied from that table; D and trimming were computed from the DNA. The data contain 2 million to 2.5 million clones, over 85% of them singletons. The germline V gene has CDR1 MDHEN and CDR2 SYDVKM. The trim removed 7 bases at V and 0 bases at J, leaving 6 bases unmatched. The CDR3 loop spans 16 amino acids. This entry is derived from a study of shared clonotypes between healthy human individuals. Study context: The donor pool was made up of a couple of women and a few men aged 18 to 49. Three plates each covered CD4 naive and memory; CD8 naive two, CD8 memory one. General study results and limits: The diversity represented, both genetic and in exposure history, was limited by few donors.

This sequence was found in a man in his late teens or twenties in good health. Some clones in this sample may be carry-over from other donors' samples. Material: naive CD4+ T cells from PBMCs. The subset is: CD45RA+ positively selected. The chain couples TRBV28 to TRBJ2-6; 7 nucleotides agree with TRBD1. CDR3 sequence reads: CASKGRGSSGANVLTF. CDR3 nucleotide sequence: TGTGCCAGCAAAGGCAGGGGGTCCTCTGGGGCCAACGTCCTGACTTTC.